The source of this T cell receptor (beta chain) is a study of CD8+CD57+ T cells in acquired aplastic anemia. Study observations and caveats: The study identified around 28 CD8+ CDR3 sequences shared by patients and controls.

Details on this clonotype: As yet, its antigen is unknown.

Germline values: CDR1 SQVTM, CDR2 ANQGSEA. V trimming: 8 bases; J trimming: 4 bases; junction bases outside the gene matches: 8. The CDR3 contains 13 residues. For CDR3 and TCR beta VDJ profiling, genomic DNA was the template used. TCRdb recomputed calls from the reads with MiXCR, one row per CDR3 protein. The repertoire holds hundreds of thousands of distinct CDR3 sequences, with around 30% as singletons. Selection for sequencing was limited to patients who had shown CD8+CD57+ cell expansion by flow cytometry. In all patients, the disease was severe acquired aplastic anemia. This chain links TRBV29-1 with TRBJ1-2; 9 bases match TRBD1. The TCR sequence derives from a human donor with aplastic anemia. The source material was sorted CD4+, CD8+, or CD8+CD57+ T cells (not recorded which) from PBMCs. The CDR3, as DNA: TGCAGCCCCAATAGGGGACAGGGCTATGGCTACACCTTC. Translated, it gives CSPNRGQGYGYTF.